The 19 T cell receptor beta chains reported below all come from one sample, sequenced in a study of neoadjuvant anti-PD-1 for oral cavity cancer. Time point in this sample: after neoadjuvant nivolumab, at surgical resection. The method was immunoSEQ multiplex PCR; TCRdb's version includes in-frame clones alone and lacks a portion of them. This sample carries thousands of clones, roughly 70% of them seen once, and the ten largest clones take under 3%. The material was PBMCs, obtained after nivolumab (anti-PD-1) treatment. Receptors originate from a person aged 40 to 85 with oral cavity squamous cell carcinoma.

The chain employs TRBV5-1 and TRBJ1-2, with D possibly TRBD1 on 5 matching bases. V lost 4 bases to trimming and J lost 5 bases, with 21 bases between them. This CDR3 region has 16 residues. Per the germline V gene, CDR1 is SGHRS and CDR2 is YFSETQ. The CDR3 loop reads CASSLGSGTPLYGYTF. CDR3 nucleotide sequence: TGCGCCAGCAGCCTGGGGTCGGGGACTCCGTTATATGGCTACACCTTC.

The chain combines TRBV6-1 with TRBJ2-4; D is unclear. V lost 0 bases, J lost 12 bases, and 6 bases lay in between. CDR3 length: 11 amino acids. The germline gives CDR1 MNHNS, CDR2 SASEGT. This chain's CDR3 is CASSEAVHQYF. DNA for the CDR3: TGTGCCAGCAGTGAAGCCGTACATCAGTACTTC.

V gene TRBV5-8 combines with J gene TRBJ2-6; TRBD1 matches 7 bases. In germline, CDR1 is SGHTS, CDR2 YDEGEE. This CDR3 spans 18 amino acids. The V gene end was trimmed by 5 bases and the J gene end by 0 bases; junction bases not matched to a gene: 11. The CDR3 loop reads CASRLTGISLSGANVLTF. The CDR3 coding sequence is TGTGCCAGCAGATTGACAGGGATTAGCCTCTCTGGGGCCAACGTCCTGACTTTC.

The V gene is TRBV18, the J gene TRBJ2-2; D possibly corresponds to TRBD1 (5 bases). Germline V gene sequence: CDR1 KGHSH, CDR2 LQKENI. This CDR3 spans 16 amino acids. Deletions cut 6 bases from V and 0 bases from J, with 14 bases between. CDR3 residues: CASSPGQGANTGELFF. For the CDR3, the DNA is TGTGCCAGCTCTCCTGGACAAGGGGCGAACACCGGGGAGCTGTTTTTT.

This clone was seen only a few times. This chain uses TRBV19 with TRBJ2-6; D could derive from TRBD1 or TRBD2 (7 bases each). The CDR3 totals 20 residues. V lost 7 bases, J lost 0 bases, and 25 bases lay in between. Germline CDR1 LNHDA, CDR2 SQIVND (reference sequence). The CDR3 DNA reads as TGTGCCAGTACCCGGGGGATTACAGGGGAGGGAAACTCTGGGGCCAACGTCCTGACTTTC. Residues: CASTRGITGEGNSGANVLTF.

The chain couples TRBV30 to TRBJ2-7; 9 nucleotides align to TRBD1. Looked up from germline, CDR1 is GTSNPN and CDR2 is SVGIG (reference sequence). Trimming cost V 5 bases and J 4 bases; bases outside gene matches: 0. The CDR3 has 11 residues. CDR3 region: CAWDRGYEQYF. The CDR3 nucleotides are TGTGCCTGGGACAGGGGGTACGAGCAGTACTTC.

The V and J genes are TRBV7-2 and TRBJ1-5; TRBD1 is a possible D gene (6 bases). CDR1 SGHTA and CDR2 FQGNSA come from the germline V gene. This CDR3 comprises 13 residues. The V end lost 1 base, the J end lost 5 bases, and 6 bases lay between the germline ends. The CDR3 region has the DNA TGTGCCAGCAGCTTAGAGGGGGATCAGCCCCAGCATTTT. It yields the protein CASSLEGDQPQHF.

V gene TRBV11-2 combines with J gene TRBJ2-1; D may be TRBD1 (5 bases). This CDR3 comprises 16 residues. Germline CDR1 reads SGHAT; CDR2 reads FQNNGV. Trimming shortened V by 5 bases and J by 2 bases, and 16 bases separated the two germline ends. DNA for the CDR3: TGTGCCAGCAGCCCTCGACAGACCGGACCCTACAATGAGCAGTTCTTC. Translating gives CASSPRQTGPYNEQFF.

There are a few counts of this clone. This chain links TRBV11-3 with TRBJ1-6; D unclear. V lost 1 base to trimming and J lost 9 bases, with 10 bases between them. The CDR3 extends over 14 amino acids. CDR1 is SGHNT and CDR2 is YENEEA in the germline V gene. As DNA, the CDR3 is TGTGCCAGCAGCTTAGCGGGTCCGGGTTCACCCCTCCACTTT. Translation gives CASSLAGPGSPLHF.

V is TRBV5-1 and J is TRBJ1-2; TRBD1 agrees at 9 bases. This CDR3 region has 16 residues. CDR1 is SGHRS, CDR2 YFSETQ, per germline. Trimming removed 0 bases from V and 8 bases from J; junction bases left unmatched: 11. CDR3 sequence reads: CASSLESWTGDDGYTF. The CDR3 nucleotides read TGCGCCAGCAGCTTGGAGTCTTGGACAGGGGATGACGGCTACACCTTC.

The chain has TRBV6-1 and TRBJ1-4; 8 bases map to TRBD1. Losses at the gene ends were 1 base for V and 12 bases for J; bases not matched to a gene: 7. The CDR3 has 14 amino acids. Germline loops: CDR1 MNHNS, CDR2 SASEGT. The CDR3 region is CASSEVLSDRELFF. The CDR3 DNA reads TGTGCCAGCAGTGAAGTGCTCTCGGACAGGGAACTGTTTTTT.

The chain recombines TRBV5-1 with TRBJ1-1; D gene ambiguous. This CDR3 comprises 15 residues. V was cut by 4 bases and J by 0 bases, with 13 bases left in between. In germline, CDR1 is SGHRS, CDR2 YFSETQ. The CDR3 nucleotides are TGCGCCAGCAGCATGAGCGGAGGCTTGAACACTGAAGCTTTCTTT. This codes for CASSMSGGLNTEAFF.

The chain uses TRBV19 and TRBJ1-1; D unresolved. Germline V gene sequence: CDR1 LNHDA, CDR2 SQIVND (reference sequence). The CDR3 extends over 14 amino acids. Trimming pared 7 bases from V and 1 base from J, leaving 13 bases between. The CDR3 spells CASNGAHWNTEAFF. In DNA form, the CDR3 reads TGTGCCAGTAACGGTGCACACTGGAACACTGAAGCTTTCTTT.

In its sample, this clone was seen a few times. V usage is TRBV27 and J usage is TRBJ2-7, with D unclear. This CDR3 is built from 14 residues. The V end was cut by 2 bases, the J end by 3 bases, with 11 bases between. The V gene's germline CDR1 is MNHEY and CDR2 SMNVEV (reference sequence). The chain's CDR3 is CASSLMLGSYEQYF. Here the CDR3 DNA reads TGTGCCAGCAGTTTAATGTTGGGCAGCTACGAGCAGTACTTC.

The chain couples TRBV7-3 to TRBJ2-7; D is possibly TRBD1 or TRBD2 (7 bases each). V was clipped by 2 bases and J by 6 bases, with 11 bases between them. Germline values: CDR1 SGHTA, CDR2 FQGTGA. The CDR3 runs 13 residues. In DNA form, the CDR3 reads TGTGCCAGCAGCTTAGACAGGGAGGGCGAGCAGTACTTC. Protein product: CASSLDREGEQYF.

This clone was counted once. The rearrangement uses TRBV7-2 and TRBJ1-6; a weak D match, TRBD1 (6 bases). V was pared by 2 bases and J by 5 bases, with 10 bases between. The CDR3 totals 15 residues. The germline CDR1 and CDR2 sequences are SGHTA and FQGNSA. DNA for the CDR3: TGTGCCAGCAGCTTATACAGGGTAGATAATTCACCCCTCCACTTT. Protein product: CASSLYRVDNSPLHF.

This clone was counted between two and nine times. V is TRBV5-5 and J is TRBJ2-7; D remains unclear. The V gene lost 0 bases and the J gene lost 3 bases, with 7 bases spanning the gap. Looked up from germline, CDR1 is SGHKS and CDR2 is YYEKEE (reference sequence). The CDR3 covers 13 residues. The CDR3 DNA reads TGTGCCAGCAGCTTGGACAAGCGCTACGAGCAGTACTTC. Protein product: CASSLDKRYEQYF.

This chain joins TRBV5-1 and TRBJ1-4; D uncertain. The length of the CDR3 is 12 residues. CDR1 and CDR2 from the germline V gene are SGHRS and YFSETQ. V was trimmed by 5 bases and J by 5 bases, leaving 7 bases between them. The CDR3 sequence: CASREDNEKLFF. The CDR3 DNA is TGCGCCAGCAGGGAGGACAATGAAAAACTGTTTTTT. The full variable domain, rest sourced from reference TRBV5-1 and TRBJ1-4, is KAGVTQTPRYLIKTRGQQVTLSCSPISGHRSVSWYQQTPGQGLQFLFEYFSETQRNKGNFPGRFSGRQFSNSRSEMNVSTLELGDSALYLCASREDNEKLFFGSGTQLSVL.

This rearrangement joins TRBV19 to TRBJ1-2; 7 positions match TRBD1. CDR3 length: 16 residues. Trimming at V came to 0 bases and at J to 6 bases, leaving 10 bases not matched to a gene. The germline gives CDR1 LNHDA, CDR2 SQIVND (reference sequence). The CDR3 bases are TGTGCCAGTAGTATAGAATCGAGACAGGGAGCAAATGGCTACACCTTC. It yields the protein CASSIESRQGANGYTF.